The 4 T cell receptor beta chains below all came from one sample that was sequenced in a study of naive and memory T cell subsets. Two oligonucleotides, mixed equimolar, formed the beta constant-region primer covering TRBC1 and TRBC2. MiXCR, run by TCRdb on the UMI-ligation and nested PCR reads, gives a single entry per CDR3 protein. Found here are about 85,000 distinct CDR3 sequences, over 10% of them singletons; the top ten hold about 0.93%. Sequencing was performed on central memory CD4+ T cells from blood. The origin of the receptors is a human donor in good health.

This clonotype has a handful of counts. At one end the junction does not follow the germline gene, possibly because of a read error. The chain is built from TRBV28 and TRBJ1-6; no clear D. Germline V gives CDR1 MDHEN, CDR2 SYDVKM. The CDR3 has 12 amino acids. This CDR3 reads CASSSGNSPLNF. The CDR3 coding sequence is TGTGCCAGCAGTTCAGGCAATTCACCCCTCAACTTT.

Ten or more counts support this clonotype. V and J are TRBV11-2 and TRBJ1-3, with D hard to call. This CDR3 is 14 amino acids long. Germline V gene data show CDR1 as SGHAT and CDR2 as FQNNGV. Trimming left V 2 bases short and J 4 bases short, with 9 bases between. The CDR3 protein is CASSLPGRGNTIYF. CDR3 DNA: TGTGCCAGCAGCTTACCGGGGAGAGGAAACACCATATATTTT.

In its sample, this clonotype was seen many times. The chain joins TRBV29-1 to TRBJ1-4; D is possibly TRBD1 (5 bases). CDR3 length: 13 residues. The germline V gene has CDR1 SQVTM and CDR2 ANQGSEA. V was pared by 6 bases and J by 6 bases, with 14 bases between. The DNA for the CDR3 is TGCAGCGTGAGGGGAGACGGAGATGAAAAACTGTTTTTT. As protein: CSVRGDGDEKLFF.

This chain uses TRBV20-1 with TRBJ2-7; TRBD1 matches at 9 bases. V lost 3 bases and J lost 0; bases outside the gene matches: 3. CDR3 length equals 14 residues. CDR1 is DFQATT and CDR2 is SNEGSKA in the germline V gene (reference sequence). Here the CDR3 DNA reads TGCAGTGCTAGGGGGACAGGGAGCTCCTACGAGCAGTACTTC. Translated, it gives CSARGTGSSYEQYF.